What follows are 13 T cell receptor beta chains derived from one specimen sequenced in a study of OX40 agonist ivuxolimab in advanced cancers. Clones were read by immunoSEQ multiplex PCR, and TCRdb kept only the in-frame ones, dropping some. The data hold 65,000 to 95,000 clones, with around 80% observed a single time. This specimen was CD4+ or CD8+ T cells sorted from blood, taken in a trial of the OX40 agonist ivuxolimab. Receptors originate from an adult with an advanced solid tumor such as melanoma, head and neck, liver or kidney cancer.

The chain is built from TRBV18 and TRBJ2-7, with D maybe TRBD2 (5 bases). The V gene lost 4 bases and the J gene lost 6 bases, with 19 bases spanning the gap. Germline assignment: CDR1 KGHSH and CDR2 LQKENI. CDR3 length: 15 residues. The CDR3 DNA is TGTGCCAGCTCACTCCAACCAGACACCCGGGGCGAGCAGTACTTC. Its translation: CASSLQPDTRGEQYF.

The CDR3 DNA follows: TGTGCCAGCTCACCGGCAACAGAGTATGGCTACACCTTC. It translates to CASSPATEYGYTF. The V gene is TRBV18, the J gene TRBJ1-2; D call uncertain. The CDR3 spans 13 residues. Germline V lookup: CDR1 KGHSH, CDR2 LQKENI. Deletions cut 3 bases from V and 5 bases from J, with 10 bases between. Based on the CDR3 plus reference TRBV18 and TRBJ1-2, the full variable domain is NAGVMQNPRHLVRRRGQEARLRCSPMKGHSHVYWYRQLPEEGLKFMVYLQKENIIDESGMPKERFSAEFPKEGPSILRIQQVVRGDSAAYFCASSPATEYGYTFGSGTRLTVV.

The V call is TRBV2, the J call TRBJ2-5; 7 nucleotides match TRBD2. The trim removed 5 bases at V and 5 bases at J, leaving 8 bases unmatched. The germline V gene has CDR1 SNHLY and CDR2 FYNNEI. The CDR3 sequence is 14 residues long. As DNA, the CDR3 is TGTGCCAGCAGTTCCCGGGGGGTGAAGGAGACCCAGTACTTC. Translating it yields CASSSRGVKETQYF.

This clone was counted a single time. CDR3 in amino acids: CASSPFGQGDSPLHF. The CDR3 nucleotides read TGTGCCAGCTCACCATTCGGACAGGGTGATTCACCCCTCCACTTT. The rearrangement joins TRBV18 to TRBJ1-6, with 8 bases aligning to TRBD1. V shed 2 bases, J shed 8 bases, and the junction held 5 bases outside the gene matches. The germline V gene encodes CDR1 KGHSH and CDR2 LQKENI. The CDR3 runs to 15 residues.

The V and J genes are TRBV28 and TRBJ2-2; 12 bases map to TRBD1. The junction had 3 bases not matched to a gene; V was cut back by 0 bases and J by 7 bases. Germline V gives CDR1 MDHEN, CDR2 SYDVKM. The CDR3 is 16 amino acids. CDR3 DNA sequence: TGTGCCAGCAGTTTATGGGGGACAGGGGGCGGCGGGGAGCTGTTTTTT. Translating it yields CASSLWGTGGGGELFF. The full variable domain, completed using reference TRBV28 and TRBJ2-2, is DVKVTQSSRYLVKRTGEKVFLECVQDMDHENMFWYRQDPGLGLRLIYFSYDVKMKEKGDIPEGYSVSREKKERFSLILESASTNQTSMYLCASSLWGTGGGGELFFGEGSRLTVL.

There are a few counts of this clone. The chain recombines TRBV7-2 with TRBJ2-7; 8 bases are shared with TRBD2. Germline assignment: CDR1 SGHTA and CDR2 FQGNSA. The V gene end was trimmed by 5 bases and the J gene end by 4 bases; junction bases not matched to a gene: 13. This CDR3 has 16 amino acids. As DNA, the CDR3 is TGTGCCAGCAGCCCGGGACTAGGTAAAGGGAATTACGAGCAGTACTTC. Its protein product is CASSPGLGKGNYEQYF.

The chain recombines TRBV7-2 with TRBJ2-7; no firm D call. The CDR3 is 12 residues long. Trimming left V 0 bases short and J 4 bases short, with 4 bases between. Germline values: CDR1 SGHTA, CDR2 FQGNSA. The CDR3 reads CASSLAQYEQYF. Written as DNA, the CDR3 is TGTGCCAGCAGCTTAGCACAGTACGAGCAGTACTTC.

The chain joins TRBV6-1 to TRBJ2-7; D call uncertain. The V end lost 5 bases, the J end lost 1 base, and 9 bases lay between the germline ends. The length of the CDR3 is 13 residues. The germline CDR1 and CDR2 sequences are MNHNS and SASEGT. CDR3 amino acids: CASSFLGSYEQYF. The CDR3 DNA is TGTGCCAGCAGTTTCCTGGGGTCCTACGAGCAGTACTTC.

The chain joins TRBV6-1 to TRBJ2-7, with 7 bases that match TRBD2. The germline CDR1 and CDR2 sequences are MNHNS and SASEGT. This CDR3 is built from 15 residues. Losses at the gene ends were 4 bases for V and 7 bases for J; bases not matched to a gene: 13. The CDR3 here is CASSGGGSPAGEQYF. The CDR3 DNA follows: TGTGCCAGCAGTGGCGGCGGGAGCCCGGCGGGGGAGCAGTACTTC.

CDR3: CASSATVQNTEAFF. CDR3 bases: TGTGCCAGCAGCGCCACAGTTCAGAACACTGAAGCTTTCTTT. This chain connects TRBV9 to TRBJ1-1; no reliable D call. This CDR3 is built from 14 residues. CDR1 and CDR2 from the germline V gene are SGDLS and YYNGEE. V was trimmed by 3 bases and J by 1 base, leaving 10 bases between them.

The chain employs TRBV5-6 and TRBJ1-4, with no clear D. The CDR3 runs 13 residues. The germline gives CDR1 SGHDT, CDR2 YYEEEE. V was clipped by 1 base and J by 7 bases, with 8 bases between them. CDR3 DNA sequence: TGTGCCAGCAGCTTGTTTAGATCTGAAAAACTGTTTTTT. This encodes CASSLFRSEKLFF.

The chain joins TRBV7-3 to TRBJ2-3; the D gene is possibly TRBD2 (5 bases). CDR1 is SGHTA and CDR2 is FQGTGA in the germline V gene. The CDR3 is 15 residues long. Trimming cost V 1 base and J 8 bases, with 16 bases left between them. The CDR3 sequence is CASSLSGQRMGTQYF. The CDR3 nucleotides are TGTGCCAGCAGCTTAAGCGGTCAGCGGATGGGTACGCAGTATTTT.

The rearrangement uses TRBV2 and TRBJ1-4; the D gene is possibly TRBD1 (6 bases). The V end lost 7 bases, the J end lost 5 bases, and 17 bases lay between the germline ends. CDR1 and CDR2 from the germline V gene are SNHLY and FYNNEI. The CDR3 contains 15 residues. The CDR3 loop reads CASIPATGGNEKLFF. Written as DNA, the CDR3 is TGTGCCAGCATCCCTGCGACAGGAGGCAATGAAAAACTGTTTTTT.